A single sample is the source of the 30 T cell receptor beta chains below, sequenced in a study of blood T cell repertoires in COVID-19. Data came from immunoSEQ multiplex PCR; TCRdb stores just in-frame clones and leaves some out. The data contain approximately 220,000 clones, around nine tenths of them singletons. Sequenced: peripheral blood. Receptors were obtained from a man between 60 and 75 years old who had recovered from COVID-19.

In this sample, this clone turned up once. CDR3 in amino acids: CASSPRGEEDNTGELFF. Written as DNA, the CDR3 is TGTGCCAGCAGCCCCCGGGGAGAGGAGGATAACACCGGGGAGCTGTTTTTT. The chain has TRBV27 and TRBJ2-2; weak D call: TRBD2 (5 bases). Germline CDR1 reads MNHEY; CDR2 reads SMNVEV (reference sequence). The CDR3 is 17 residues long. V lost 6 bases to trimming and J lost 2 bases, with 19 bases between them.

CDR3 sequence (DNA): TGCGCCAGCAGCTTGGAGTTGAGGAGTGAGCAGTACTTC. It specifies CASSLELRSEQYF. The chain uses TRBV5-1 and TRBJ2-7; D unclear. The V end was cut by 0 bases, the J end by 7 bases, with 11 bases between. There are 13 residues in the CDR3. Germline V gene lookup returns CDR1 SGHRS and CDR2 YFSETQ.

The chain couples TRBV7-9 to TRBJ2-7; TRBD2 agrees at 9 bases. This CDR3 contains 15 residues. The trim removed 0 bases at V and 5 bases at J, leaving 5 bases unmatched. The V gene's germline CDR1 is SEHNR and CDR2 FQNEAQ (reference sequence). The CDR3 DNA is TGTGCCAGCAGCTTAGCAGGTAGCGGGAGTAACGAGCAGTACTTC. The encoded protein is CASSLAGSGSNEQYF. The variable domain in full, with the rest retrieved from reference TRBV7-9 and TRBJ2-7, is DTGVSQNPRHKITKRGQNVTFRCDPISEHNRLYWYRQTLGQGPEFLTYFQNEAQLEKSRLLSDRFSAERPKGSFSTLEIQRTEQGDSAMYLCASSLAGSGSNEQYFGPGTRLTVT.

This clone was seen just once. The chain carries TRBV5-3 and TRBJ1-6, with 10 nucleotides matching TRBD1. TRBV5-3 is an ORF, and what it does is uncertain. CDR3 length: 18 amino acids. The V segment lost 3 bases and the J segment 8 bases; nucleotides outside the gene matches: 14. The CDR3 spells CARSYLGTGVVIDSPLHF. CDR3 coding DNA: TGTGCCAGAAGCTACCTCGGGACAGGGGTAGTTATCGATTCACCCCTCCACTTT.

This clone was counted once. CDR3 residues: CASSPKQGETDTQYF. In nucleotides, the CDR3 is TGTGCCAGCTCACCTAAACAGGGGGAAACAGATACGCAGTATTTT. The chain uses TRBV18 and TRBJ2-3; 8 positions match TRBD1. Germline V gene data show CDR1 as KGHSH and CDR2 as LQKENI. The CDR3 sequence is 15 residues long. The V and J ends lost 3 bases and 3 bases, in that order; junction bases with no gene match: 5.

This chain uses TRBV5-1 with TRBJ2-7, with TRBD2 identical over 11 bases. The CDR3 length is 16 residues. V was clipped by 1 base and J by 5 bases; unmatched bases: 8. Germline V gives CDR1 SGHRS, CDR2 YFSETQ. DNA of the CDR3: TGCGCCAGCAGCTTGATGACTAGCGGGATCTCGGACGAGCAGTACTTC. Translated: CASSLMTSGISDEQYF.

The chain is built from TRBV6-5 and TRBJ1-2, with 7 bases aligning to TRBD1. Germline-derived CDR1 and CDR2 are MNHEY and SVGAGI. This CDR3 contains 14 residues. V gave up 7 bases and J gave up 4 bases; unmatched junction bases: 9. CDR3 sequence reads: CASTGVWDSYGYTF. CDR3 coding DNA: TGTGCCAGCACGGGCGTCTGGGACAGCTATGGCTACACCTTC.

The chain joins TRBV3-1 (or the pseudogene TRBV3-2) to TRBJ2-7; 8 bases are a match to TRBD2. The germline gives CDR1 LGHDT, CDR2 YNNKEL (reference sequence). With V trimmed by 4 bases and J by 3 bases, 14 bases remained unmatched. This CDR3 comprises 17 residues. DNA for the CDR3: TGTGCCAGCAGCCCCTCACCCGGGGGGGGGCCATACTACGAGCAGTACTTC. Its protein product is CASSPSPGGGPYYEQYF.

The gene calls are TRBV28 and TRBJ2-1, with 7 bases identical to TRBD2. The CDR3 contains 14 residues. V gave up 10 bases and J gave up 9 bases; unmatched junction bases: 15. Germline loops: CDR1 MDHEN, CDR2 SYDVKM. CDR3 sequence (DNA): TGTGCCACCTGCTGGGGCGGGAGCTCTGGTGAGCAGTTCTTC. This encodes CATCWGGSSGEQFF.

This chain connects TRBV14 to TRBJ1-2; a weak D match, TRBD1 (5 bases). With 4 bases removed from V and 4 bases from J, the gap between germline ends came to 13 bases. This CDR3 spans 14 amino acids. CDR1 is SGHDN, CDR2 FVKESK, per germline. The CDR3 here is CASSPSLTAYGYTF. Written as DNA, the CDR3 is TGTGCCAGCAGCCCCTCCTTGACAGCCTATGGCTACACCTTC.

Here the CDR3 DNA reads TGCGCCAGCAGCCGACTAGCAGGGAGCGGGGAGCTGTTTTTT. Amino acids: CASSRLAGSGELFF. V and J are TRBV10-1 and TRBJ2-2, with 7 bases identical to TRBD2. Germline loops: CDR1 WNHNN, CDR2 SYGVQD (reference sequence). The CDR3 spans 14 residues. J was trimmed by 7 bases and V by 6 bases; bases with no gene match: 8.

The chain has TRBV5-1 and TRBJ2-7; 10 nucleotides match TRBD2. V dropped 2 bases and J dropped 0; count of bases not matched to a gene: 8. Germline loops: CDR1 SGHRS, CDR2 YFSETQ. The CDR3 is 17 amino acids. CDR3 sequence reads: CASSFASGSETSYEQYF. The CDR3 region has the DNA TGCGCCAGCAGCTTTGCTAGCGGGAGTGAGACCTCCTACGAGCAGTACTTC.

The chain couples TRBV5-4 to TRBJ1-1; unclear D gene. Germline V gene sequence: CDR1 SGHNT, CDR2 YYREEE (reference sequence). This CDR3 contains 15 residues. V was cut by 4 bases and J by 1 base, with 14 bases left in between. The CDR3 region is CASSPPGARNTEAFF. As DNA, the CDR3 is TGTGCCAGCAGCCCCCCGGGAGCCAGGAACACTGAAGCTTTCTTT. The variable domain in full, with the rest retrieved from reference TRBV5-4 and TRBJ1-1, is ETGVTQSPTHLIKTRGQQVTLRCSSQSGHNTVSWYQQALGQGPQFIFQYYREEENGRGNFPPRFSGLQFPNYSSELNVNALELDDSALYLCASSPPGARNTEAFFGQGTRLTVV.

The chain uses TRBV7-8 and TRBJ1-4; weak D call: TRBD1 (6 bases). The V gene lost 4 bases and the J gene lost 2 bases, with 8 bases spanning the gap. Germline V CDR1 and CDR2: SGHVS, FQNEAQ. CDR3 length: 14 residues. The CDR3 here is CASSYTGTNEKLFF. The CDR3 region has the DNA TGTGCCAGCAGCTACACAGGGACTAATGAAAAACTGTTTTTT. Variable domain in full (rest from reference TRBV7-8 and TRBJ1-4): GAGVSQSPRYKVAKRGQDVALRCDPISGHVSLFWYQQALGQGPEFLTYFQNEAQLDKSGLPSDRFFAERPEGSVSTLKIQRTQQEDSAVYLCASSYTGTNEKLFFGSGTQLSVL.

This chain uses TRBV10-3 with TRBJ1-1, with D possibly matching TRBD1 (6 bases). Germline values: CDR1 ENHRY, CDR2 SYGVKD. CDR3 length: 18 residues. Trimming shortened V by 6 bases and J by 0 bases, and 23 bases separated the two germline ends. CDR3 nucleotide sequence: TGTGCCATCAGCGACCCCTCCAGGTCAGGGGCAGTGAACACTGAAGCTTTCTTT. Residues: CAISDPSRSGAVNTEAFF.

The chain combines TRBV2 with TRBJ1-1, with D possibly matching TRBD1 (6 bases). Trimming left V 6 bases short and J 0 bases short, with 14 bases between. Germline V gene data show CDR1 as SNHLY and CDR2 as FYNNEI. The CDR3 has 15 residues. CDR3 sequence: CASSSNRAVNTEAFF. CDR3 bases: TGTGCCAGCAGCTCAAACAGGGCCGTGAACACTGAAGCTTTCTTT.

The V gene is TRBV6-5, the J gene TRBJ1-6, with D perhaps matching TRBD1 (5 bases). V gave up 8 bases and J gave up 7 bases, with 18 bases separating them. The CDR3 loop spans 15 amino acids. Germline-derived CDR1 and CDR2 are MNHEY and SVGAGI. CDR3 sequence: CASAPVTVRNSPLHF. CDR3 bases: TGTGCCAGCGCCCCGGTGACAGTGAGGAATTCACCCCTCCACTTT.

This chain links TRBV4-2 with TRBJ2-5, with no clear D. V lost 0 bases, J lost 4 bases, and 9 bases lay in between. Germline-derived CDR1 and CDR2 are LGHNA and YNFKEQ. The CDR3 totals 14 residues. The CDR3 DNA is TGTGCCAGCAGCCAAGATGGGCGTACAGAGACCCAGTACTTC. Translation gives CASSQDGRTETQYF.

V and J are TRBV5-4 and TRBJ1-4; 11 bases are shared with TRBD1. J lost 7 bases, V lost 2 bases, and 4 bases had no gene match. The germline V gene has CDR1 SGHNT and CDR2 YYREEE (reference sequence). The length of the CDR3 is 15 residues. CDR3 nucleotide sequence: TGTGCCAGCAGCTTAGGAGGGACAGGGGGTGAAAAACTGTTTTTT. Translated, it gives CASSLGGTGGEKLFF.

The chain uses TRBV6-6 and TRBJ1-5, with 7 bases aligning to TRBD1. The junction had 5 bases not matched to a gene; V was cut back by 7 bases and J by 5 bases. CDR1 and CDR2 from the germline V gene are MNHNY and SVGAGI (reference sequence). The CDR3 is 13 residues long. The CDR3 DNA follows: TGTGCCAGCAAGTCTACAGGGGATCAGCCCCAGCATTTT. It codes for CASKSTGDQPQHF.

The chain combines TRBV7-9 with TRBJ1-2, with a weak D call TRBD1 (6 bases). V was cut by 5 bases and J by 5 bases, with 30 bases left in between. CDR1 SEHNR and CDR2 FQNEAQ come from the germline V gene (reference sequence). The CDR3 loop spans 19 amino acids. DNA for the CDR3: TGTGCCAGCAGCGCCCCGCGTGGGGGCAGCCCTGCAGGGGAGTATGGCTACACCTTC. This codes for CASSAPRGGSPAGEYGYTF.

The chain joins TRBV14 to TRBJ2-2; a possible D gene is TRBD1 (5 bases). The CDR3 has 12 residues. Germline V CDR1 and CDR2: SGHDN, FVKESK. Trimming took off 8 bases at V and 6 bases at J, with 10 bases between the two ends. The DNA of the CDR3 is TGTGCCAGCCCAGGGATCCCCGGGGAGCTGTTTTTT. This translates into CASPGIPGELFF.

The chain couples TRBV9 to TRBJ2-1, with D possibly being TRBD2 (6 bases). The V end lost 0 bases, the J end lost 12 bases, and 10 bases lay between the germline ends. The CDR3 consists of 12 residues. The V gene's germline CDR1 is SGDLS and CDR2 YYNGEE. CDR3 nucleotides: TGTGCCAGCAGCGTAGGGGCGGGAAGGCAGTTCTTC. This codes for CASSVGAGRQFF. The variable domain in full, completed from reference TRBV9 and TRBJ2-1, reads DSGVTQTPKHLITATGQRVTLRCSPRSGDLSVYWYQQSLDQGLQFLIQYYNGEERAKGNILERFSAQQFPDLHSELNLSSLELGDSALYFCASSVGAGRQFFGPGTRLTVL.

CDR3 protein: CSVGRGMNTEAFF. CDR3 coding DNA: TGCAGCGTTGGTCGGGGAATGAACACTGAAGCTTTCTTT. The V call is TRBV29-1, the J call TRBJ1-1, with D unclear. This CDR3 is 13 amino acids long. From germline, CDR1 is SQVTM and CDR2 ANQGSEA. Trimming cost V 4 bases and J 0 bases, with 9 bases left between them.

Worth noting for this clone: This sample includes further DNA sequences coding for the same CDR3. V gene TRBV5-1 combines with J gene TRBJ1-3; no clear D gene. The CDR3 has 14 amino acids. The ends were cut back, 3 bases at V and 3 bases at J, with 10 bases in the middle. Germline V lookup: CDR1 SGHRS, CDR2 YFSETQ. The CDR3 reads CASSSAGSGNTIYF. For the CDR3, the DNA is TGCGCCAGCAGCTCTGCGGGGAGTGGAAACACCATATATTTT. The full variable domain, with the rest looked up from reference TRBV5-1 and TRBJ1-3, is KAGVTQTPRYLIKTRGQQVTLSCSPISGHRSVSWYQQTPGQGLQFLFEYFSETQRNKGNFPGRFSGRQFSNSRSEMNVSTLELGDSALYLCASSSAGSGNTIYFGEGSWLTVV.

The rearrangement links TRBV5-1 to TRBJ2-7; D perhaps matches TRBD1 (6 bases). V lost 1 base and J lost 0, with 14 bases in between. Germline assignment: CDR1 SGHRS and CDR2 YFSETQ. The CDR3 runs 16 residues. CDR3 amino acids: CASSLSSGQSSYEQYF. For the CDR3, the DNA is TGCGCCAGCAGCTTGAGCTCTGGACAGAGCTCCTACGAGCAGTACTTC.

The table lists this clone with a count of one. V is TRBV9 and J is TRBJ1-2; TRBD1 agrees at 7 bases. Germline CDR1 and CDR2: SGDLS and YYNGEE. CDR3 length: 12 residues. Trimming removed 5 bases from V and 7 bases from J; junction bases left unmatched: 5. CDR3 in DNA: TGTGCCAGCAGTCGACAGGGCGGTGGCTACACCTTC. This gives the protein CASSRQGGGYTF.

The chain is built from TRBV28 and TRBJ2-7, with 9 positions matching TRBD1. The germline V gene has CDR1 MDHEN and CDR2 SYDVKM. This CDR3 comprises 13 residues. The ends lost 8 bases at V and 2 bases at J; junction bases unmatched: 4. CDR3 protein: CASRTGAPYEQYF. In DNA form, the CDR3 reads TGTGCCAGCCGGACAGGGGCCCCCTACGAGCAGTACTTC.

This clone has more than one count but fewer than ten. V usage is TRBV5-1 and J usage is TRBJ2-3; D remains ambiguous. V shed 5 bases and J shed 6 bases, with 13 bases lying between them. This CDR3 region has 13 residues. Germline values: CDR1 SGHRS, CDR2 YFSETQ. CDR3 sequence reads: CASRPAPRDTQYF. DNA of the CDR3: TGCGCCAGCAGACCTGCCCCGCGTGATACGCAGTATTTT.

The chain carries TRBV6-4 and TRBJ2-7; D perhaps matches TRBD1 (6 bases). With 3 bases removed from V and 2 bases from J, the gap between germline ends came to 17 bases. Looked up from germline, CDR1 is MRHNA and CDR2 is SNTAGT. The CDR3 contains 16 residues. The CDR3 loop reads CASSEEAGVDTYEQYF. CDR3 nucleotides: TGTGCCAGCAGTGAGGAGGCAGGGGTCGATACCTACGAGCAGTACTTC.